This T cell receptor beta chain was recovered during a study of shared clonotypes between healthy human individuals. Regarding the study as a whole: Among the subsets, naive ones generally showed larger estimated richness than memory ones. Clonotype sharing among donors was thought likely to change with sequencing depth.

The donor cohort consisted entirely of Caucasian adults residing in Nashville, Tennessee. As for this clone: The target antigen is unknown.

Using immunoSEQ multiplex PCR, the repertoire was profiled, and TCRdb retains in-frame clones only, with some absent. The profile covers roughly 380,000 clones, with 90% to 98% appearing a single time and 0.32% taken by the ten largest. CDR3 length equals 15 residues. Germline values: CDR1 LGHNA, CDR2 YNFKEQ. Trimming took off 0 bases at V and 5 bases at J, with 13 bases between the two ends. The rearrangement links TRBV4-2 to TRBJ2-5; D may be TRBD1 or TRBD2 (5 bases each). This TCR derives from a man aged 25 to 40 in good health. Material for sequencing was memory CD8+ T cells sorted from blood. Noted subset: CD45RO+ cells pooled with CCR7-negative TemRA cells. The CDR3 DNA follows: TGTGCCAGCAGCCAAGATGGAGGTCAGGGTGAGACCCAGTACTTC. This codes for CASSQDGGQGETQYF.